The present T cell receptor (beta chain) was sequenced within a study of CD8+ T cells in alopecia areata (dated by TCRdb to the late 2010s). Regarding the research as a whole: To study T cell clonal expansion in alopecia areata, the researchers applied high-throughput TCRbeta sequencing to both the C3H/HeJ mouse model and human patients. In humans, TCRbeta sequencing was performed on scalp tissue and on sorted CD4+ and CD8+ peripheral blood T cells from healthy controls and from patients with patchy or totalis/universalis alopecia areata. Scalp clonality was compared across normal scalp (n=4), patchy alopecia areata scalp (n=8), and alopecia totalis/universalis scalp (n=8). RNA was extracted with the PAXgene miRNA kit for fixed scalp, the miRNeasy kit for PBMCs, and the RNeasy kit for mouse skin. TCRbeta CDR3 regions were amplified by immunoSEQ multiplex PCR with 35 Vbeta forward and 13 Jbeta reverse primers. Overall results and qualifications from the work: Resident alphabeta T cells in normal human skin are also sequenced, complicating scalp TCR repertoire analysis, unlike mouse skin dominated by gammadelta T cells. Shared TCR sequences between patients were less evident than in mice, which may be partly attributable to HLA diversity in the patient population. Lesional scalp, especially in alopecia totalis/universalis, showed higher clonality and more expanded CD8+ clones than normal scalp, suggesting antigenic drive.

This clone was found a few times. What this receptor recognizes is not known. Base quality data are lacking; no much larger clone is found one base away. For five biomarker-study patients, CD4+ cells were further sorted into CD25+CD127- cells. Lesional scalp punch biopsies and peripheral blood were obtained from alopecia areata patients. PBMCs were separated by density centrifugation and stained for CD3, CD4 and CD8, after which CD4+ and CD8+ T cells were sorted on a FACSAria. The untreated alopecia areata patients were recruited through a multicenter biomarker study. Library construction relied on the immunoSEQ multiplex PCR assay. RNA was extracted from all samples and reverse transcribed into cDNA, which served as template for TCR sequencing. SuperScript III was used to make first-strand cDNA, primed with a 2:1 mix of oligo-dT and random hexamers. A synthetic immune receptor repertoire was used to assess amplification bias, and residual bias was removed computationally. As for how the authors treated the data: Raw reads were preprocessed for error removal, and CDR3 was defined according to IMGT conventions as running from the conserved cysteine to phenylalanine. Clonality was calculated as 1 minus Shannon entropy normalized by log2 of the number of productive unique TCRs. Scalp TCRbeta sequences were cross-referenced with sorted blood CD4 and CD8 repertoires so that the CD4 or CD8 identity of scalp clones could be inferred. TCRdb took this table from immuneACCESS and kept in-frame rearrangements with V and J called. Such tables lack part of the clones; where checked against another copy, unresolved V genes explain under half of the gap, and the rest is unexplained. V, J and clone size are those of that table, while D and trimming were read from the DNA. The sample records about 14,000 clones, over 50% of which are singletons. The top ten constitute approximately 3.6% of the sample.

This TCR came from a human donor with alopecia areata. Sequenced sample: CD4+ Tregs sorted from blood.

CDR3 loop: CASSLGLFPSGNTIYF. The DNA reads as follows: TGTGCCAGCAGTTTGGGCCTCTTTCCCTCTGGAAACACCATATATTTT. This sequence uses TRBV28 and TRBJ1-3; a confident D gene designation cannot be given. Its CDR3 holds 16 amino acids, cysteine through phenylalanine. Of the read, only the CDR3 DNA is kept; its 48 bases are in frame from base 1. The germline V gene yields MDHEN for CDR1 and SYDVKM for CDR2. Trimming takes 3 bases from V and 0 bases from J, and the germline ends sit 12 bases apart.